A single sample gave rise to the 25 T cell receptor beta chains below, sequenced in a study of blood T cell repertoires in COVID-19. The protocol was immunoSEQ multiplex PCR, while the TCRdb copy is restricted to in-frame clones and leaves out a portion. The table includes 300,000 to 400,000 clones, more than 75% detected once. Sample: PBMCs or T cells enriched from blood (not recorded which). These receptors were obtained from a man between 60 and 70 years old who had recovered from COVID-19.

The rearrangement links TRBV20-1 to TRBJ2-7, with 7 bases aligning to TRBD1. V was clipped by 3 bases and J by 9 bases; unmatched bases: 11. The germline CDR1 and CDR2 sequences are DFQATT and SNEGSKA (reference sequence). This CDR3 is 13 amino acids long. In nucleotides, the CDR3 is TGCAGTGCTAGTGATACACAGGGGTCTTGGCAGTACTTC. It yields the protein CSASDTQGSWQYF.

The rearrangement uses TRBV9 and TRBJ2-5; 11 bases fit TRBD2. This CDR3 is 16 amino acids long. Per the germline V gene, CDR1 is SGDLS and CDR2 is YYNGEE. The J segment lost 5 bases and the V segment lost 1 base, leaving 7 bases of the junction unmatched. CDR3 in amino acids: CASSVSLAGGPETQYF. CDR3 coding DNA: TGTGCCAGCAGCGTATCCTTAGCGGGAGGGCCTGAGACCCAGTACTTC.

V usage is TRBV4-3 and J usage is TRBJ2-7, with a weak D call TRBD1 (6 bases). Per germline, CDR1 LGHNA and CDR2 YSLEER. With 0 bases removed from V and 3 bases from J, the gap between germline ends came to 9 bases. This CDR3 contains 14 residues. Here the CDR3 DNA reads TGCGCCAGCAGCCAAGAGCAAGGGGGCTACGAGCAGTACTTC. As protein: CASSQEQGGYEQYF.

CDR3 sequence reads: CASRTGRVYEQYF. CDR3 nucleotides: TGTGCCAGCCGAACCGGCAGGGTCTACGAGCAGTACTTC. The chain uses TRBV28 and TRBJ2-7; tentative D call: TRBD1 (5 bases). With 8 bases removed from V and 3 bases from J, the gap between germline ends came to 14 bases. Germline V gene data show CDR1 as MDHEN and CDR2 as SYDVKM. The CDR3 length is 13 residues.

Only one count was recorded for this clone. The CDR3 nucleotides are TGCGCCAGCAGCTCGCAGGTTCAGGGGGCGAACACCGGGGAGCTGTTTTTT. Protein: CASSSQVQGANTGELFF. The chain uses TRBV5-1 and TRBJ2-2, with 7 bases matching TRBD1. Germline V gene sequence: CDR1 SGHRS, CDR2 YFSETQ. J lost 0 bases, V lost 3 bases, and 8 bases had no gene match. The CDR3 runs to 17 residues.

V is TRBV5-1 and J is TRBJ1-1; a weak D match, TRBD1 (6 bases). The germline V gene has CDR1 SGHRS and CDR2 YFSETQ. The CDR3 contains 14 residues. The V and J ends lost 0 bases and 4 bases respectively, with 10 bases between them. CDR3 DNA: TGCGCCAGCAGCTTGGGGGGGCTCGGCACTGAAGCTTTCTTT. The encoded protein is CASSLGGLGTEAFF.

This CDR3 reads CASSLGAREQYF. DNA for the CDR3: TGTGCCAGCAGCTTAGGTGCGCGAGAGCAGTACTTC. This chain joins TRBV7-8 and TRBJ2-7; D not resolved. Germline V CDR1 and CDR2: SGHVS, FQNEAQ. V was shortened by 1 base and J by 7 bases, with 8 bases between the two germline ends. There are 12 residues in the CDR3.

The sample holds a few counts of this clone. The chain couples TRBV4-1 to TRBJ1-5; possibly TRBD1 for D (6 bases). Germline lookup yields CDR1 MGHRA and CDR2 YSYEKL. Trimming pared 2 bases from V and 0 bases from J, leaving 11 bases between. The CDR3 contains 16 residues. CDR3 coding DNA: TGCGCCAGCAGCCAAAACAGGGAATATAGCAATCAGCCCCAGCATTTT. It translates to CASSQNREYSNQPQHF.

V is TRBV12-3 or TRBV12-4 and J is TRBJ1-1; 7 bases fit TRBD1. The CDR3 is 12 residues long. V trimming: 7 bases; J trimming: 5 bases; junction bases outside the gene matches: 4. CDR3 region: CASNQGVTEAFF. The CDR3 coding sequence is TGTGCCAGCAATCAGGGGGTTACTGAAGCTTTCTTT.

J is TRBJ2-7 and V is TRBV6-2 or TRBV6-3; perhaps TRBD1 as D (6 bases). CDR3 length: 13 residues. The V end lost 6 bases, the J end lost 4 bases, and 13 bases lay between the germline ends. The V gene's germline CDR1 is MNHEY and CDR2 SVGEGT. The CDR3 spells CASSLRQVYEQYF. The CDR3, as DNA: TGTGCCAGCAGCCTCCGACAGGTTTACGAGCAGTACTTC.

The rearrangement joins TRBV7-8 to TRBJ2-2; 8 nucleotides match TRBD1. The CDR3 length is 12 residues. Per germline, CDR1 SGHVS and CDR2 FQNEAQ. The CDR3 DNA reads as TGTGTCGGACAGGGAGGAACCGGGGAGCTGTTTTTT. Amino acids: CVGQGGTGELFF.

The chain joins TRBV2 to TRBJ2-1; possible D gene TRBD2, 6 bases. This CDR3 comprises 15 residues. V was clipped by 1 base and J by 3 bases, with 10 bases between them. The germline CDR1 and CDR2 sequences are SNHLY and FYNNEI. The CDR3 region is CASSEGDFNYNEQFF. For the CDR3, the DNA is TGTGCCAGCAGTGAAGGGGACTTTAACTACAATGAGCAGTTCTTC.

This clone was found a few times. The chain carries TRBV7-9 and TRBJ1-3; possible D gene TRBD1, 5 bases. The length of the CDR3 is 15 residues. The germline gives CDR1 SEHNR, CDR2 FQNEAQ (reference sequence). Trimming removed 2 bases at V and 4 bases at J, with 12 bases between. In DNA, the CDR3 is TGTGCCAGCAGCTTAAGTGGACAAGGGGGAAACACCATATATTTT. This translates into CASSLSGQGGNTIYF. Together with reference TRBV7-9 and TRBJ1-3, the CDR3 gives the full variable domain: DTGVSQNPRHKITKRGQNVTFRCDPISEHNRLYWYRQTLGQGPEFLTYFQNEAQLEKSRLLSDRFSAERPKGSFSTLEIQRTEQGDSAMYLCASSLSGQGGNTIYFGEGSWLTVV.

The chain uses TRBV24-1 and TRBJ1-1; 9 nucleotides match TRBD1. The V gene's germline CDR1 is KGHDR and CDR2 SFDVKD. The CDR3 is 17 amino acids. V was pared by 1 base and J by 4 bases, with 9 bases of the junction left unmatched. The CDR3 sequence is CATSDLPGQGSGTEAFF. The CDR3 DNA reads TGTGCCACCAGTGATTTACCGGGACAGGGAAGTGGCACTGAAGCTTTCTTT.

This sequence joins TRBV7-2 and TRBJ1-2; no firm D call. The CDR3 is made up of 12 amino acids. V was shortened by 0 bases and J by 8 bases, with 7 bases between the two germline ends. CDR1 and CDR2 (germline): SGHTA, FQGNSA. The CDR3 sequence is CASSLALEGYTF. In DNA form, the CDR3 reads TGTGCCAGCAGCTTAGCGCTGGAGGGCTACACCTTC. Drawing the rest from reference TRBV7-2 and TRBJ1-2, the complete variable domain is GAGVSQSPSNKVTEKGKDVELRCDPISGHTALYWYRQSLGQGLEFLIYFQGNSAPDKSGLPSDRFSAERTGGSVSTLTIQRTQQEDSAVYLCASSLALEGYTFGSGTRLTVV.

The chain links TRBV4-1 to TRBJ2-3; TRBD2 matches at 7 bases. CDR1 MGHRA and CDR2 YSYEKL come from the germline V gene. The J segment lost 4 bases and the V segment lost 2 bases, leaving 12 bases of the junction unmatched. The CDR3 length is 17 residues. The CDR3 sequence: CASSQRTRSTSPDTQYF. Here the CDR3 DNA reads TGCGCCAGCAGCCAACGGACTAGATCAACCTCCCCAGATACGCAGTATTTT.

The J gene is TRBJ1-4, the V gene TRBV11-2; TRBD1 is a possible D gene (6 bases). The CDR3 extends over 13 amino acids. Trimming removed 6 bases from V and 6 bases from J, with 11 bases in between. Per germline, CDR1 SGHAT and CDR2 FQNNGV. CDR3: CASRKGVDEKLFF. Here the CDR3 DNA reads TGTGCCAGCAGAAAGGGGGTGGATGAAAAACTGTTTTTT.

The chain uses TRBV10-2 and TRBJ1-5; 9 nucleotides line up with TRBD1. The CDR3 is made up of 17 amino acids. With 2 bases clipped from V and 2 bases from J, the junction kept 7 bases outside the gene matches. Germline CDR1 and CDR2: WSHSY and SAAADI. The CDR3 sequence is CASSETGGGVGNQPQHF. CDR3 nucleotides: TGCGCCAGCAGTGAGACAGGGGGCGGGGTTGGCAATCAGCCCCAGCATTTT.

To note about this clone: Other DNA sequences of this sample code for an identical CDR3. The V and J genes are TRBV12-5 and TRBJ1-5, with D hard to call. The CDR3 is 11 residues long. Trimming shortened V by 6 bases and J by 4 bases, and 4 bases separated the two germline ends. Per the germline V gene, CDR1 is LGHNT and CDR2 is FRNRAP. CDR3 region: CASGTNQPQHF. In DNA, the CDR3 is TGTGCTAGTGGCACTAATCAGCCCCAGCATTTT.

CDR3 in DNA: TGTGCCAGCGGTCGGTCTTCTGACACCATATATTTT. Its protein product is CASGRSSDTIYF. V is TRBV2 and J is TRBJ1-3; D unclear. This CDR3 spans 12 amino acids. Germline CDR1 is SNHLY and CDR2 is FYNNEI. V lost 8 bases, J lost 8 bases, and 13 bases lay in between.

V is TRBV30 and J is TRBJ2-7, with a weak D call TRBD1 (7 bases). Trimming pared 0 bases from V and 7 bases from J, leaving 16 bases between. In germline, CDR1 is GTSNPN, CDR2 SVGIG (reference sequence). This CDR3 comprises 14 residues. The CDR3 loop is CAWSVLRGVREQYF. For the CDR3, the DNA is TGTGCCTGGAGTGTACTCAGGGGGGTGAGGGAGCAGTACTTC.

CDR3 protein: CATSIPGQPQHF. CDR3 nucleotide sequence: TGTGCCACGTCGATCCCCGGGCAGCCCCAGCATTTT. The V gene is TRBV27, the J gene TRBJ1-5; unclear D gene. The CDR3 spans 12 residues. Germline assignment: CDR1 MNHEY and CDR2 SMNVEV (reference sequence). V was pared by 10 bases and J by 7 bases, with 14 bases between.

The genes are TRBV7-2 and TRBJ2-1; 9 bases line up with TRBD2. Germline lookup yields CDR1 SGHTA and CDR2 FQGNSA. The junction had 13 bases not matched to a gene; V was cut back by 5 bases and J by 14 bases. The CDR3 extends over 14 amino acids. CDR3 in DNA: TGTGCCAGCAGCCCCCGGGGGGCGGGAGGGGCGGAGTTCTTC. Its translation is CASSPRGAGGAEFF. The complete variable domain, with remaining parts taken from reference TRBV7-2 and TRBJ2-1, reads GAGVSQSPSNKVTEKGKDVELRCDPISGHTALYWYRQSLGQGLEFLIYFQGNSAPDKSGLPSDRFSAERTGGSVSTLTIQRTQQEDSAVYLCASSPRGAGGAEFFGPGTRLTVL.

V and J are TRBV15 and TRBJ1-1; no firm D call. Trimming removed 0 bases from V and 0 bases from J, with 5 bases in between. Germline CDR1 LNHNV, CDR2 YYDKDF (reference sequence). This CDR3 has 14 amino acids. The CDR3 protein is CATSRDQMNTEAFF. Here the CDR3 DNA reads TGTGCCACCAGCAGAGATCAGATGAACACTGAAGCTTTCTTT.

This clone has just one count. The chain has TRBV10-3 and TRBJ1-1, with D possibly being TRBD1 (5 bases). Germline loops: CDR1 ENHRY, CDR2 SYGVKD. CDR3 length equals 13 residues. V was shortened by 10 bases and J by 7 bases, with 19 bases between the two germline ends. The CDR3 bases are TGTGCCACCCGAACGGGGGAGGAAGGTGAAGCTTTCTTT. It is translated as CATRTGEEGEAFF.